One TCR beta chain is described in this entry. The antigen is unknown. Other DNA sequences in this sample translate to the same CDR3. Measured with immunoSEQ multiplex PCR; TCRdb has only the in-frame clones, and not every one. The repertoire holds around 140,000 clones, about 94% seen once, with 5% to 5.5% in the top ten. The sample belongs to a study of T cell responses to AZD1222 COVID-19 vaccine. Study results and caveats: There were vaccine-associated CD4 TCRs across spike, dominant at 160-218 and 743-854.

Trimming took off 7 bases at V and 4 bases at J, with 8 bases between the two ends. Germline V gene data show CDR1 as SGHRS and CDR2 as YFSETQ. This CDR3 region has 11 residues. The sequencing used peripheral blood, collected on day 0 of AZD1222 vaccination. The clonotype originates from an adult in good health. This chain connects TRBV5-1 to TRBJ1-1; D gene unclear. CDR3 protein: CASGRGTEAFF. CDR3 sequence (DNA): TGCGCCAGCGGTCGAGGCACTGAAGCTTTCTTT.